The 25 T cell receptor beta chains below come from one sample, sequenced in a study of T cell responses to AZD1222 COVID-19 vaccine. Profiled with immunoSEQ multiplex PCR; TCRdb holds only in-frame clones, not every one. The sample contains around 130,000 clones, over 75% of which appear only once. The material was peripheral blood, obtained 28 days after the second dose of the MenACWY control vaccine. These receptors were collected from an adult who received the MenACWY meningococcal vaccine as a control.

The rearrangement uses TRBV4-3 and TRBJ1-2; D call uncertain. The CDR3 length is 14 residues. V was cut by 4 bases and J by 4 bases, with 13 bases left in between. In germline, CDR1 is LGHNA, CDR2 YSLEER. DNA for the CDR3: TGCGCCAGCAGCCTGGAGGCTGCGGGCTATGGCTACACCTTC. Translating gives CASSLEAAGYGYTF.

The chain recombines TRBV7-2 with TRBJ2-7; 9 bases line up with TRBD2. CDR1 SGHTA and CDR2 FQGNSA come from the germline V gene. This CDR3 contains 19 residues. Losses at the gene ends were 2 bases for V and 0 bases for J; bases not matched to a gene: 14. The CDR3 region has the DNA TGTGCCAGCAGCTTATCTTGGGGGCTAGCGGGGTTAAGCTCCTACGAGCAGTACTTC. It is translated as CASSLSWGLAGLSSYEQYF.

This clone has just a few counts. The chain joins TRBV6-5 to TRBJ1-6, with 7 bases identical to TRBD1. This CDR3 is 15 amino acids long. The junction had 8 bases not matched to a gene; V was cut back by 3 bases and J by 9 bases. Germline CDR1 is MNHEY and CDR2 is SVGAGI. This CDR3 is CASSYKTGLGSPLHF. The CDR3 DNA is TGTGCCAGCAGTTATAAGACAGGGCTGGGTTCACCCCTCCACTTT.

The chain recombines TRBV7-9 with TRBJ2-5; no reliable D call. V was shortened by 4 bases and J by 4 bases, with 4 bases between the two germline ends. The CDR3 runs to 11 residues. Germline loops: CDR1 SEHNR, CDR2 FQNEAQ (reference sequence). Written as DNA, the CDR3 is TGTGCCAGCAGCTCCACAGAGACCCAGTACTTC. Its translation is CASSSTETQYF.

The gene calls are TRBV11-2 and TRBJ1-3; D is uncertain. Trimming cost V 3 bases and J 0 bases, with 12 bases left between them. Germline CDR1 and CDR2: SGHAT and FQNNGV. The CDR3 consists of 16 residues. CDR3 sequence: CASSLLTANSGNTIYF. Here the CDR3 DNA reads TGTGCCAGCAGCTTGCTGACGGCGAACTCTGGAAACACCATATATTTT. Together with reference TRBV11-2 and TRBJ1-3, the CDR3 gives the full variable domain: EAGVAQSPRYKIIEKRQSVAFWCNPISGHATLYWYQQILGQGPKLLIQFQNNGVVDDSQLPKDRFSAERLKGVDSTLKIQPAKLEDSAVYLCASSLLTANSGNTIYFGEGSWLTVV.

The chain has TRBV6-5 and TRBJ2-2; D ambiguous. Germline V lookup: CDR1 MNHEY, CDR2 SVGAGI. With 4 bases removed from V and 7 bases from J, the gap between germline ends came to 10 bases. The CDR3 runs to 13 residues. The CDR3 DNA reads as TGTGCCAGCAGTTCGGGTGACGTCGGGGAGCTGTTTTTT. Translating it yields CASSSGDVGELFF.

V gene TRBV19 combines with J gene TRBJ1-1, with D hard to call. Per the germline V gene, CDR1 is LNHDA and CDR2 is SQIVND (reference sequence). The V end lost 3 bases, the J end lost 1 base, and 6 bases lay between the germline ends. The CDR3 loop spans 13 amino acids. CDR3 region: CASSIDKNTEAFF. As DNA, the CDR3 is TGTGCCAGTAGTATCGACAAGAACACTGAAGCTTTCTTT.

The rearrangement links TRBV5-1 to TRBJ2-7; TRBD2 matches 8 bases. J was trimmed by 6 bases and V by 6 bases; bases with no gene match: 14. The germline gives CDR1 SGHRS, CDR2 YFSETQ. The CDR3 sequence is 15 residues long. This CDR3 reads CASKGRAGEAGEQYF. CDR3 in DNA: TGCGCCAGCAAGGGCCGAGCGGGAGAAGCTGGCGAGCAGTACTTC.

The V call is TRBV9, the J call TRBJ2-1, with 7 bases identical to TRBD2. V shed 2 bases, J shed 5 bases, and the junction held 4 bases outside the gene matches. Germline CDR1 SGDLS, CDR2 YYNGEE. This CDR3 region has 14 residues. For the CDR3, the DNA is TGTGCCAGCAGCGTCCAGCGGGGCAACAATGAGCAGTTCTTC. Amino acids: CASSVQRGNNEQFF.

The DNA of the CDR3 is TGTGCCACCAAGACCCTTCTTGCGGAGACCCAGTACTTC. Amino acid sequence: CATKTLLAETQYF. The chain links TRBV7-8 to TRBJ2-5; no firm D call. The germline V and J ends were trimmed by 10 bases and 5 bases, with 17 bases remaining between them. The CDR3 consists of 13 residues. Germline V CDR1 and CDR2: SGHVS, FQNEAQ.

The rearrangement links TRBV4-3 to TRBJ1-1, with D perhaps matching TRBD1 (5 bases). Germline CDR1 and CDR2: LGHNA and YSLEER. The CDR3 has 18 residues. Between the trimmed V and J ends, which lost 1 base and 0 bases, there was a span of 18 bases. The CDR3 reads CASSQVRGGVGMNTEAFF. CDR3 in DNA: TGCGCCAGCAGCCAAGTTCGTGGGGGAGTAGGCATGAACACTGAAGCTTTCTTT.

This clone was observed many times. The chain links TRBV6-4 to TRBJ2-1; D unresolved. Germline assignment: CDR1 MRHNA and CDR2 SNTAGT. The ends were cut back, 5 bases at V and 0 bases at J, with 5 bases in the middle. The CDR3 sequence is 13 residues long. DNA for the CDR3: TGTGCCAGCAGTATAAGCTCCTACAATGAGCAGTTCTTC. This translates into CASSISSYNEQFF.

The J gene is TRBJ1-4, the V gene TRBV29-1; a weak D match, TRBD1 (6 bases). V lost 1 base and J lost 7, with 22 bases in between. The germline gives CDR1 SQVTM, CDR2 ANQGSEA. The CDR3 covers 17 residues. This CDR3 reads CSVEAPGGPVGTEKLFF. The CDR3 region has the DNA TGCAGCGTTGAAGCCCCGGGGGGGCCCGTGGGTACTGAAAAACTGTTTTTT.

V and J are TRBV5-6 and TRBJ1-1; D gene uncertain. The germline CDR1 and CDR2 sequences are SGHDT and YYEEEE. Trimming removed 2 bases at V and 4 bases at J, with 24 bases between. This CDR3 comprises 18 residues. This CDR3 is CASSLFGLTPGPATEAFF. CDR3 nucleotide sequence: TGTGCCAGCAGCTTATTCGGCTTGACGCCTGGGCCGGCCACTGAAGCTTTCTTT.

The chain carries TRBV10-1 and TRBJ1-5, with D hard to call. Germline V gives CDR1 WNHNN, CDR2 SYGVQD (reference sequence). This CDR3 comprises 15 residues. Trimming left V 0 bases short and J 1 base short, with 7 bases between. The DNA for the CDR3 is TGCGCCAGCAGTGAGTCGAAGGTGAGCAATCAGCCCCAGCATTTT. Amino acids: CASSESKVSNQPQHF.

The chain carries TRBV28 and TRBJ1-2; TRBD1 matches 11 bases. The CDR3 is 13 residues long. Trimming took 4 bases from V and 7 from J; bases not matched to a gene: 2. Germline loops: CDR1 MDHEN, CDR2 SYDVKM. CDR3: CASSSDRGLGYTF. DNA of the CDR3: TGTGCCAGCAGTTCGGACAGGGGGCTTGGCTACACCTTC.

The chain links TRBV24-1 to TRBJ2-1; TRBD1 matches at 8 bases. The germline V gene encodes CDR1 KGHDR and CDR2 SFDVKD. V gave up 4 bases and J gave up 11 bases; unmatched junction bases: 6. The CDR3 extends over 13 amino acids. The CDR3 loop reads CATSDQDRAKQFF. CDR3 DNA: TGTGCCACCAGTGACCAGGACAGGGCAAAGCAGTTCTTC.

This chain uses TRBV19 with TRBJ2-6, with no clear D. This CDR3 spans 15 amino acids. From germline, CDR1 is LNHDA and CDR2 SQIVND (reference sequence). V dropped 3 bases and J dropped 4 bases, with 10 bases sitting between them. The CDR3 sequence is CASSIIQLGANVLTF. Here the CDR3 DNA reads TGTGCCAGTAGTATCATCCAATTAGGGGCCAACGTCCTGACTTTC.

V and J are TRBV14 and TRBJ2-7; possibly TRBD1 or TRBD2 for D (5 bases each). CDR1 and CDR2 from the germline V gene are SGHDN and FVKESK. The CDR3 is 16 residues long. V was shortened by 3 bases and J by 4 bases, with 19 bases between the two germline ends. For the CDR3, the DNA is TGTGCCAGCAGCCAGCCCGGGACCCCAGTGGAGTACGAGCAGTACGTC. Its translation: CASSQPGTPVEYEQYV.

V gene TRBV6-1 combines with J gene TRBJ1-1, with D uncertain. The ends were cut back, 3 bases at V and 1 base at J, with 12 bases in the middle. The CDR3 spans 15 residues. Germline CDR1 is MNHNS and CDR2 is SASEGT. The CDR3 nucleotides are TGTGCCAGCAGTGACCGCCCGGGCCAGAACACTGAAGCTTTCTTT. Protein sequence: CASSDRPGQNTEAFF.

This chain connects TRBV28 to TRBJ2-7; 7 positions agree with TRBD1. Unmatched junction bases numbered 4, after V lost 5 bases and J lost 0 bases. The germline V gene encodes CDR1 MDHEN and CDR2 SYDVKM. This CDR3 region has 14 residues. This CDR3 is CASSPGQNSYEQYF. In DNA form, the CDR3 reads TGTGCCAGCAGTCCGGGACAGAACTCCTACGAGCAGTACTTC.

The V call is TRBV6-5, the J call TRBJ2-2, with a tentative D call TRBD1 (5 bases). V was trimmed by 8 bases and J by 2 bases, leaving 12 bases between them. CDR1 and CDR2 (germline): MNHEY, SVGAGI. The CDR3 contains 14 residues. The DNA of the CDR3 is TGTGCCAGCCTTCTTAGGGGCAACACCGGGGAGCTGTTTTTT. Its protein is CASLLRGNTGELFF.

J is TRBJ1-6 and V is TRBV28; no reliable D call. The germline gives CDR1 MDHEN, CDR2 SYDVKM. The CDR3 has 12 amino acids. Trimming took 6 bases from V and 10 from J, leaving 10 bases between them. For the CDR3, the DNA is TGTGCCAGCAGGGGGTTAGGGTCACCCCTCCACTTT. This codes for CASRGLGSPLHF.

The genes are TRBV5-1 and TRBJ2-2, with 8 bases that match TRBD1. V was clipped by 2 bases and J by 5 bases; unmatched bases: 2. CDR1 and CDR2 from the germline V gene are SGHRS and YFSETQ. The CDR3 has 14 amino acids. The CDR3 DNA follows: TGCGCCAGCAGCTTTCGACAGGGGACCGGGGAGCTGTTTTTT. This translates into CASSFRQGTGELFF. The full variable domain, in which reference TRBV5-1 and TRBJ2-2 provide the parts outside the CDR3, is KAGVTQTPRYLIKTRGQQVTLSCSPISGHRSVSWYQQTPGQGLQFLFEYFSETQRNKGNFPGRFSGRQFSNSRSEMNVSTLELGDSALYLCASSFRQGTGELFFGEGSRLTVL.

J is TRBJ1-1 and V is TRBV5-1; D perhaps matches TRBD1 (6 bases). The CDR3 contains 15 residues. The germline V and J ends were trimmed by 1 base and 3 bases, with 13 bases remaining between them. Germline V gene sequence: CDR1 SGHRS, CDR2 YFSETQ. The CDR3 DNA reads TGCGCCAGCAGCTTGTTTCGCAGGGGAGACACTGAAGCTTTCTTT. It yields the protein CASSLFRRGDTEAFF. Looking up the rest from reference TRBV5-1 and TRBJ1-1 gives the full variable domain: KAGVTQTPRYLIKTRGQQVTLSCSPISGHRSVSWYQQTPGQGLQFLFEYFSETQRNKGNFPGRFSGRQFSNSRSEMNVSTLELGDSALYLCASSLFRRGDTEAFFGQGTRLTVV.